The 15 T cell receptor beta chains reported below all come from one sample, sequenced in a study of human T cells and chemical hapten exposure. Time point: pre-sensitization, week 0. Treatment: therapeutic diphenylcyclopropenone sensitization with weekly scalp DPC. TCRdb fed the RACE reads into MiXCR, producing one record per CDR3 protein. The data show roughly 250,000 distinct CDR3 sequences, roughly 8.9% seen once. Sequenced here: whole blood, sampled in connection with sensitization to the hapten diphenylcyclopropenone (DPC). The origin of the receptors is a woman aged 40 to 50 with alopecia areata. Some clones in this sample may be carry-over from other donors' samples.

The V call is TRBV29-1, the J call TRBJ2-7, with 7 bases fitting TRBD2. Germline-derived CDR1 and CDR2 are SQVTM and ANQGSEA. The CDR3 consists of 14 residues. The trim removed 0 bases at V and 2 bases at J, leaving 4 bases unmatched. The CDR3 protein is CSVEDLSGTYEQYF. CDR3 sequence (DNA): TGCAGCGTTGAAGATCTGAGCGGGACCTACGAGCAGTACTTC.

This sequence joins TRBV5-1 and TRBJ2-7; no reliable D call. CDR3 size: 15 residues. The V gene lost 0 bases and the J gene lost 0 bases, with 10 bases spanning the gap. The germline V gene has CDR1 SGHRS and CDR2 YFSETQ. The CDR3 protein is CASSLGSSNSYEQYF. Here the CDR3 DNA reads TGCGCCAGCAGCTTGGGGTCTAGTAACTCCTACGAGCAGTACTTC. The variable domain in full, completed from reference TRBV5-1 and TRBJ2-7, reads KAGVTQTPRYLIKTRGQQVTLSCSPISGHRSVSWYQQTPGQGLQFLFEYFSETQRNKGNFPGRFSGRQFSNSRSEMNVSTLELGDSALYLCASSLGSSNSYEQYFGPGTRLTVT.

Ten or more counts support this clonotype. DNA for the CDR3: TGTGCCAGCAGGCCCCAGGGGCACGAGCAGTACTTC. This sequence encodes CASRPQGHEQYF. The V gene is TRBV28, the J gene TRBJ2-7, with TRBD1 as a possible D gene (6 bases). From germline, CDR1 is MDHEN and CDR2 SYDVKM. V dropped 6 bases and J dropped 5 bases, with 11 bases sitting between them. This CDR3 region has 12 residues.

The rearrangement joins TRBV4-2 to TRBJ2-1; D unclear. Trimming removed 0 bases at V and 9 bases at J, with 6 bases between. CDR1 and CDR2 (germline): LGHNA, YNFKEQ. The CDR3 extends over 12 amino acids. The CDR3 loop is CASSQEGSEQFF. CDR3 DNA: TGTGCCAGCAGCCAAGAAGGTAGTGAGCAGTTCTTC.

Many counts were recorded for this clonotype. This rearrangement joins TRBV6-1 to TRBJ1-5; D unclear. Looked up from germline, CDR1 is MNHNS and CDR2 is SASEGT. The CDR3 covers 15 residues. With 3 bases removed from V and 4 bases from J, the gap between germline ends came to 13 bases. Written as DNA, the CDR3 is TGTGCCAGCAGTGAGCAGTCTTTTGGGAATCAGCCCCAGCATTTT. This encodes CASSEQSFGNQPQHF.

V and J are TRBV9 and TRBJ2-7, with TRBD2 matching 9 bases. Per the germline V gene, CDR1 is SGDLS and CDR2 is YYNGEE. The CDR3 has 15 residues. The V and J ends lost 3 bases and 6 bases, in that order; junction bases with no gene match: 10. The CDR3 here is CASSAGSLTSGEQYF. CDR3 coding DNA: TGTGCCAGCAGCGCAGGAAGCCTGACTAGCGGCGAGCAGTACTTC. Variable domain in full (rest from reference TRBV9 and TRBJ2-7): DSGVTQTPKHLITATGQRVTLRCSPRSGDLSVYWYQQSLDQGLQFLIQYYNGEERAKGNILERFSAQQFPDLHSELNLSSLELGDSALYFCASSAGSLTSGEQYFGPGTRLTVT.

In this sample, this clonotype turned up many times. This sequence joins TRBV3-1 and TRBJ2-3; 10 nucleotides agree with TRBD2. Germline values: CDR1 LGHDT, CDR2 YNNKEL (reference sequence). This CDR3 spans 17 amino acids. V was clipped by 4 bases and J by 5 bases; unmatched bases: 12. The CDR3 protein is CASSPAPGLAGEDTQYF. The CDR3 DNA reads as TGTGCCAGCAGCCCAGCGCCTGGGCTAGCGGGAGAAGATACGCAGTATTTT.

A note on this clonotype: This clone may be a read error of a much larger clone one base away. The V gene is TRBV6-2 or TRBV6-3, the J gene TRBJ2-1, with D maybe TRBD2 (6 bases). The CDR3 spans 17 residues. V lost 0 bases and J 9 bases, leaving 21 bases between the germline ends. CDR1 and CDR2 (germline): MNHEY, SVGEGT. Written as DNA, the CDR3 is TGTGCCAGCAGTTACTCCGCGGGATTTGTACGATCGGGTGAGCAGTTCTTC. This gives the protein CASSYSAGFVRSGEQFF.

Details on this clonotype: A read error may account for a junction end that differs from germline. The CDR3 bases are TGTGCCAGCAGTTTAGCACGGATCCCACCCCTCTTC. Encoded protein: CASSLARIPPLF. The rearrangement uses TRBV28 and TRBJ2-1; D is uncertain. Looked up from germline, CDR1 is MDHEN and CDR2 is SYDVKM. This CDR3 comprises 12 residues.

The chain recombines TRBV12-5 with TRBJ2-5; D gene unclear. The CDR3 extends over 16 amino acids. From germline, CDR1 is LGHNT and CDR2 FRNRAP. V lost 6 bases to trimming and J lost 5 bases, with 22 bases between them. The CDR3 loop reads CASGVGSFSSVETQYF. In DNA form, the CDR3 reads TGTGCTAGTGGGGTGGGGTCGTTTTCCTCTGTGGAGACCCAGTACTTC.

This clonotype was picked up a small number of times. The chain has TRBV28 and TRBJ2-7, with D possibly TRBD2 on 6 matching bases. Germline CDR1 and CDR2: MDHEN and SYDVKM. The V gene lost 5 bases and the J gene lost 5 bases, with 25 bases spanning the gap. The CDR3 has 17 residues. CDR3 DNA sequence: TGTGCCAGCAGTCGCCTCACTTTCACCGGGAGAAAGGACGAGCAGTACTTC. Encoded protein: CASSRLTFTGRKDEQYF.

This clonotype came up many times. V gene TRBV29-1 combines with J gene TRBJ2-7; the match to TRBD1 covers 9 bases. Germline V gene data show CDR1 as SQVTM and CDR2 as ANQGSEA. The CDR3 is 12 residues long. V gave up 7 bases and J gave up 1 base; unmatched junction bases: 2. The CDR3 DNA follows: TGCAGCGCACAGGGGGCGTCCTACGAGCAGTACTTC. Translating it yields CSAQGASYEQYF.

The J gene is TRBJ2-5, the V gene TRBV27; D is perhaps TRBD2 (7 bases). There are 14 residues in the CDR3. Trimming removed 6 bases at V and 5 bases at J, with 16 bases between. From germline, CDR1 is MNHEY and CDR2 SMNVEV (reference sequence). CDR3 in DNA: TGTGCCAGCAGGCGCCTGGGGGGGCGGGAGACCCAGTACTTC. Amino acid sequence: CASRRLGGRETQYF.

This clonotype was seen at least ten times. The chain combines TRBV2 with TRBJ1-1, with TRBD1 matching over 9 bases. Germline-derived CDR1 and CDR2 are SNHLY and FYNNEI. The ends lost 6 bases at V and 4 bases at J; junction bases unmatched: 0. The length of the CDR3 is 12 residues. The CDR3 spells CASRTGGTEAFF. For the CDR3, the DNA is TGTGCCAGCAGGACAGGGGGCACTGAAGCTTTCTTT.

This clonotype showed up many times. The DNA for the CDR3 is TGTGCCAGCAGCCAAGAAGGGGGACAGCCCCAGCATTTT. Its translation is CASSQEGGQPQHF. The chain links TRBV4-2 to TRBJ1-5; the D gene is possibly TRBD1 (6 bases). The germline V gene encodes CDR1 LGHNA and CDR2 YNFKEQ. V gave up 0 bases and J gave up 7 bases, with 7 bases separating them. This CDR3 comprises 13 residues.